The 26 T cell receptor beta chains below were found in one sample sequenced in a study of a mutant IDH1 vaccine in newly diagnosed glioma. Clones were sequenced by immunoSEQ multiplex PCR, and TCRdb holds only the in-frame ones, with some missing. The repertoire holds some 66,000 clones, with approximately 81% as singletons. Described time point: week 35, safety follow-up. The content of each vaccine dose was 300 ug of mutant IDH1 20-mer peptide, and topical imiquimod accompanied it. No cognate antigen is known for these TCRs. Sequencing was performed on PBMCs, taken from a glioma patient whose treatment included an IDH1 peptide vaccine. These receptors were taken from a man aged 30-40 years with glioma.

This clone was observed a handful of times. The rearrangement links TRBV29-1 to TRBJ1-4; possible D gene TRBD1, 6 bases. The germline gives CDR1 SQVTM, CDR2 ANQGSEA. This CDR3 is built from 13 residues. The ends were cut back, 5 bases at V and 0 bases at J, with 7 bases in the middle. CDR3 protein: CSVTGTTNEKLFF. CDR3 coding DNA: TGCAGCGTTACAGGGACAACTAATGAAAAACTGTTTTTT.

V and J are TRBV19 and TRBJ1-5, with 8 bases aligning to TRBD1. This CDR3 contains 14 residues. Looked up from germline, CDR1 is LNHDA and CDR2 is SQIVND (reference sequence). V was clipped by 3 bases and J by 8 bases; unmatched bases: 6. The CDR3 DNA sequence: TGTGCCAGTAGTATCGTGACAGGGGCGAAGCCCCAGCATTTT. This sequence encodes CASSIVTGAKPQHF.

The chain combines TRBV9 with TRBJ2-3; 10 nucleotides line up with TRBD1. V trimming: 4 bases; J trimming: 2 bases; junction bases outside the gene matches: 13. Germline assignment: CDR1 SGDLS and CDR2 YYNGEE. There are 18 residues in the CDR3. As DNA, the CDR3 is TGTGCCAGCAGCTCACGGACAGGGGGGGCTCGATACACAGATACGCAGTATTTT. Protein product: CASSSRTGGARYTDTQYF.

This chain connects TRBV6-1 to TRBJ2-5; 10 bases are shared with TRBD1. With the DNA end fitting TRBJ2-7 better, the J assignment may be wrong. The CDR3 is 15 residues long. Looked up from germline, CDR1 is MNHNS and CDR2 is SASEGT. The chain's CDR3 is CASGDRGTASYEQYF. CDR3 nucleotides: TGTGCCAGCGGGGACAGGGGTACGGCCTCCTACGAGCAGTACTTC.

The genes are TRBV4-1 and TRBJ1-6, with D uncertain. Deletions cut 2 bases from V and 0 bases from J, with 20 bases between. In germline, CDR1 is MGHRA, CDR2 YSYEKL. The CDR3 is made up of 20 amino acids. This CDR3 reads CASSQSTWRRDSSYNSPLHF. CDR3 sequence (DNA): TGCGCCAGCAGCCAATCCACCTGGAGGAGGGATAGCTCCTATAATTCACCCCTCCACTTT.

The genes are TRBV2 and TRBJ1-2; 7 nucleotides agree with TRBD1. The trim removed 2 bases at V and 0 bases at J, leaving 9 bases unmatched. The CDR3 loop spans 17 amino acids. Germline CDR1 reads SNHLY; CDR2 reads FYNNEI. The CDR3 region has the DNA TGTGCCAGCAGTGAAACACCGTTTGACAGGGCTAACTATGGCTACACCTTC. Translating gives CASSETPFDRANYGYTF.

In this sample, this clone turned up a few times. The chain joins TRBV6-5 to TRBJ1-6; D call uncertain. Trimming took 0 bases from V and 9 from J, leaving 12 bases between them. The CDR3 has 15 residues. CDR1 and CDR2 (germline): MNHEY, SVGAGI. The CDR3, as DNA: TGTGCCAGCAGTTACTCGAGAAAGGATCGTTCACCCCTCCACTTT. Translating it yields CASSYSRKDRSPLHF.

The chain joins TRBV4-1 to TRBJ1-4; no definite D call. The germline V gene has CDR1 MGHRA and CDR2 YSYEKL. The CDR3 extends over 15 amino acids. V lost 0 bases to trimming and J lost 3 bases, with 8 bases between them. CDR3 sequence (DNA): TGCGCCAGCAGCCAAGAAGACAAAGCTAATGAAAAACTGTTTTTT. It specifies CASSQEDKANEKLFF.

The chain uses TRBV19 and TRBJ1-1; D is undetermined. This CDR3 region has 13 residues. CDR1 and CDR2 from the germline V gene are LNHDA and SQIVND (reference sequence). Trimming removed 1 base at V and 4 bases at J, with 7 bases between. The CDR3 here is CASSIVDGTEAFF. As DNA, the CDR3 is TGTGCCAGTAGTATAGTTGACGGCACTGAAGCTTTCTTT.

The J gene is TRBJ2-7, the V gene TRBV19; TRBD1 matches at 7 bases. This CDR3 has 14 amino acids. Germline trimming cut 5 bases from V and 3 bases from J; bases unmatched to any gene: 7. Germline CDR1 LNHDA, CDR2 SQIVND (reference sequence). Here the CDR3 reads CASSLTGQNYEQYF. The CDR3 region has the DNA TGTGCCAGTAGTTTGACGGGACAGAACTACGAGCAGTACTTC.

CDR3 region: CASSPLTGYYEQYF. The CDR3 bases are TGTGCCAGCAGTCCCCTGACAGGGTACTACGAGCAGTACTTC. The gene calls are TRBV6-5 and TRBJ2-5; 7 nucleotides match TRBD1. The DNA matches TRBJ2-7 better at its end, which makes the J call doubtful. The V gene's germline CDR1 is MNHEY and CDR2 SVGAGI. There are 14 residues in the CDR3.

This chain joins TRBV10-3 and TRBJ2-1, with a tentative D call TRBD2 (7 bases). Germline CDR1 ENHRY, CDR2 SYGVKD. Trimming stripped 10 bases from V and 8 bases from J, with 12 bases between. The CDR3 runs to 11 residues. CDR3 region: CATRGAHEQFF. The CDR3 DNA reads as TGTGCCACCCGGGGGGCCCATGAGCAGTTCTTC.

The genes are TRBV4-1 and TRBJ1-5; D unclear. V was cut by 1 base and J by 6 bases, with 19 bases left in between. Germline V gives CDR1 MGHRA, CDR2 YSYEKL. CDR3 length: 17 amino acids. In DNA form, the CDR3 reads TGCGCCAGCAGCCAAGGGGCATCGGGAGTGGTTTCTCAGCCCCAGCATTTT. Its protein is CASSQGASGVVSQPQHF.

The rearrangement uses TRBV30 and TRBJ1-5, with D possibly being TRBD1 (5 bases). CDR1 and CDR2 (germline): GTSNPN, SVGIG (reference sequence). V was shortened by 2 bases and J by 0 bases, with 17 bases between the two germline ends. The CDR3 is made up of 17 amino acids. The CDR3 bases are TGTGCCTGGAGTCTCGGGACGTCGAGTTATAGCAATCAGCCCCAGCATTTT. Residues: CAWSLGTSSYSNQPQHF.

This clone was observed a few times. The CDR3 DNA reads TGTGCCAGTAGTGGAGACAGGGGGTGGACTGAAGCTTTCTTT. Protein product: CASSGDRGWTEAFF. The genes are TRBV19 and TRBJ1-1, with 9 bases aligning to TRBD1. Per germline, CDR1 LNHDA and CDR2 SQIVND (reference sequence). This CDR3 comprises 14 residues. The V segment lost 5 bases and the J segment 5 bases; nucleotides outside the gene matches: 6.

The rearrangement uses TRBV7-6 and TRBJ1-3; D call uncertain. The CDR3 runs 14 residues. V lost 1 base and J lost 4, with 8 bases in between. Germline V gene data show CDR1 as SGHVS and CDR2 as FNYEAQ. CDR3 in amino acids: CASSLEVGGNTIYF. The DNA of the CDR3 is TGTGCCAGCAGCTTAGAAGTGGGAGGAAACACCATATATTTT.

The gene calls are TRBV6-5 and TRBJ1-1; a possible D gene is TRBD1 (5 bases). The V and J ends lost 5 bases and 5 bases respectively, with 15 bases between them. The V gene's germline CDR1 is MNHEY and CDR2 SVGAGI. This CDR3 region has 14 residues. The CDR3 DNA is TGTGCCAGCAGTCGGGGACCGGCGAGAACTGAAGCTTTCTTT. This codes for CASSRGPARTEAFF.

The gene calls are TRBV6-5 and TRBJ2-5; 9 bases fit TRBD2. V lost 6 bases, J lost 3 bases, and 2 bases stayed unmatched. Per germline, CDR1 MNHEY and CDR2 SVGAGI. This CDR3 spans 13 amino acids. CDR3 loop: CASSRGGEETQYF. For the CDR3, the DNA is TGTGCCAGCAGCCGCGGGGGGGAAGAGACCCAGTACTTC.

For this clone: At one boundary the junction diverges from the germline segment, which might be a read error. The genes are TRBV28 and TRBJ2-7; D ambiguous. The CDR3 consists of 11 residues. Germline CDR1 MDHEN, CDR2 SYDVKM. This chain's CDR3 is CASSNTRVPVF. The DNA for the CDR3 is TGTGCCAGCAGTAATACAAGGGTTCCGGTCTTC.

The sample holds a few counts of this clone. The chain has TRBV2 and TRBJ1-1; perhaps TRBD1 as D (6 bases). There are 15 residues in the CDR3. Trimming stripped 8 bases from V and 0 bases from J, with 16 bases between. CDR1 and CDR2 (germline): SNHLY, FYNNEI. The CDR3 nucleotides read TGTGCCAGCGGGGCGAGGGGGAAGATGAACACTGAAGCTTTCTTT. As protein: CASGARGKMNTEAFF.

This chain uses TRBV4-2 with TRBJ2-1; D is unresolved. The germline V and J ends were trimmed by 0 bases and 2 bases, with 8 bases remaining between them. The CDR3 sequence is 15 residues long. Germline CDR1 and CDR2: LGHNA and YNFKEQ. Here the CDR3 reads CASSQDPPPYNEQFF. The DNA of the CDR3 is TGTGCCAGCAGCCAAGATCCACCACCCTACAATGAGCAGTTCTTC.

The chain carries TRBV27 and TRBJ2-1; 11 positions match TRBD2. CDR1 MNHEY and CDR2 SMNVEV come from the germline V gene (reference sequence). With 3 bases clipped from V and 0 bases from J, the junction kept 4 bases outside the gene matches. CDR3 length equals 17 residues. The CDR3 DNA follows: TGTGCCAGCAGTTTCTACGGGACTAGCGGCTCCTACAATGAGCAGTTCTTC. This codes for CASSFYGTSGSYNEQFF.

The V gene is TRBV7-9, the J gene TRBJ2-3, with TRBD2 matching over 9 bases. In germline, CDR1 is SEHNR, CDR2 FQNEAQ (reference sequence). The ends lost 5 bases at V and 2 bases at J; junction bases unmatched: 11. The CDR3 loop spans 17 amino acids. CDR3 sequence reads: CASSRGGALFHTDTQYF. In nucleotides, the CDR3 is TGTGCCAGCAGCCGCGGGGGGGCCCTTTTCCACACAGATACGCAGTATTTT.

V and J are TRBV19 and TRBJ2-5; possible D gene TRBD1, 7 bases. The germline CDR1 and CDR2 sequences are LNHDA and SQIVND (reference sequence). The CDR3 has 14 residues. Trimming took off 6 bases at V and 1 base at J, with 12 bases between the two ends. CDR3 residues: CASSSRGVQETQYF. DNA of the CDR3: TGTGCCAGTAGCTCCAGGGGGGTCCAAGAGACCCAGTACTTC.

The table lists this clone with a few counts. This CDR3 reads CASSLGSGMADQPQHF. The CDR3 DNA follows: TGTGCCAGCAGCTTAGGGTCAGGGATGGCGGATCAGCCCCAGCATTTT. The chain uses TRBV7-9 and TRBJ1-5; D might be TRBD1 (5 bases). Germline V CDR1 and CDR2: SEHNR, FQNEAQ (reference sequence). This CDR3 region has 16 residues. V was clipped by 1 base and J by 5 bases, with 15 bases between them.

The chain links TRBV9 to TRBJ2-3, with D hard to call. Trimming removed 4 bases at V and 6 bases at J, with 9 bases between. The CDR3 covers 12 residues. Germline CDR1 is SGDLS and CDR2 is YYNGEE. CDR3 region: CASSPRLDTQYF. CDR3 bases: TGTGCCAGCAGCCCGCGCTTGGATACGCAGTATTTT.